The clone carrying this TCR beta chain has more than one count but fewer than ten. This sample stems from a study of response to subunit inactivated influenza vaccine. TCRdb re-called the RT-PCR reads through MiXCR, storing one row per CDR3 protein. This table has some 800,000 distinct CDR3 sequences, about 20% appearing once. Germline CDR1 and CDR2: MDHEN and SYDVKM. The CDR3 runs 14 residues. Trimming removed 7 bases from V and 8 bases from J; junction bases left unmatched: 10. The TCR was taken from a man aged 45 to 65 who received an inactivated influenza vaccine. Here the sequenced sample was PBMCs from blood, taken less than 6 days after vaccination. This chain connects TRBV28 to TRBJ2-1; 8 bases agree with TRBD2. This CDR3 reads CASITGGIGDEQFF. CDR3 coding DNA: TGTGCCAGCATTACGGGAGGGATTGGCGATGAGCAGTTCTTC.